Presented here are 27 T cell receptor beta chains from one specimen sequenced in a study of cytotoxic CD8 clonotypes in ibrutinib-treated CLL. Profiling relied on immunoSEQ multiplex PCR, and the TCRdb table lists in-frame clones only, not all of them. The table lists 130,000 to 150,000 clones, 75% to 95% of them singletons. Sequencing was performed on PBMCs, taken after 12 months of ibrutinib treatment. All receptors derive from a human donor with chronic lymphocytic leukemia.

The chain couples TRBV14 to TRBJ2-7; no reliable D call. The CDR3 totals 13 residues. V lost 4 bases, J lost 3 bases, and 10 bases lay in between. Germline V gene sequence: CDR1 SGHDN, CDR2 FVKESK. CDR3 DNA: TGTGCCAGCAGCCCCCGGCGGTTCTACGAGCAGTACTTC. This codes for CASSPRRFYEQYF.

V is TRBV7-2 and J is TRBJ1-3, with unresolved D. Trimming cost V 1 base and J 0 bases, with 10 bases left between them. This CDR3 has 16 amino acids. Germline lookup yields CDR1 SGHTA and CDR2 FQGNSA. CDR3 loop: CASSLVNTNSGNTIYF. The DNA for the CDR3 is TGTGCCAGCAGCTTAGTGAACACGAACTCTGGAAACACCATATATTTT.

The rearrangement joins TRBV9 to TRBJ2-2; D may be TRBD2 (5 bases). The V gene lost 4 bases and the J gene lost 7 bases, with 11 bases spanning the gap. Germline V CDR1 and CDR2: SGDLS, YYNGEE. CDR3 size: 13 residues. CDR3 loop: CASSPRGLGELFF. DNA for the CDR3: TGTGCCAGCAGCCCCCGCGGGCTCGGGGAGCTGTTTTTT.

The chain employs TRBV5-1 and TRBJ2-1; D may be TRBD2 (5 bases). Germline CDR1 reads SGHRS; CDR2 reads YFSETQ. CDR3 length: 15 amino acids. The V end was cut by 1 base, the J end by 3 bases, with 11 bases between. The CDR3 sequence: CASSLIQRSYNEQFF. In DNA, the CDR3 is TGCGCCAGCAGCTTGATCCAGCGGAGCTACAATGAGCAGTTCTTC.

The J gene is TRBJ2-3, the V gene TRBV7-2; 8 nucleotides agree with TRBD1. Germline loops: CDR1 SGHTA, CDR2 FQGNSA. The J segment lost 8 bases and the V segment lost 3 bases, leaving 4 bases of the junction unmatched. The CDR3 totals 13 residues. This CDR3 is CASSFWTGTTQYF. DNA for the CDR3: TGTGCCAGCAGCTTTTGGACAGGGACTACGCAGTATTTT.

The V call is TRBV14, the J call TRBJ1-1; no definite D call. Germline CDR1 reads SGHDN; CDR2 reads FVKESK. CDR3 length: 16 amino acids. The V end was cut by 4 bases, the J end by 0 bases, with 15 bases between. The CDR3 reads CASSRRGSPMNTEAFF. CDR3 bases: TGTGCCAGCAGCCGGAGAGGGTCGCCCATGAACACTGAAGCTTTCTTT.

The rearrangement joins TRBV5-6 to TRBJ1-5; D remains unclear. V dropped 2 bases and J dropped 0 bases, with 21 bases sitting between them. Germline CDR1 is SGHDT and CDR2 is YYEEEE. This CDR3 region has 19 residues. The DNA of the CDR3 is TGTGCCAGCAGCTTTTGGCCATCCCGCCTGGGGTTTAGCAATCAGCCCCAGCATTTT. It codes for CASSFWPSRLGFSNQPQHF. Full variable domain (rest looked up from reference TRBV5-6 and TRBJ1-5): DAGVTQSPTHLIKTRGQQVTLRCSPKSGHDTVSWYQQALGQGPQFIFQYYEEEERQRGNFPDRFSGHQFPNYSSELNVNALLLGDSALYLCASSFWPSRLGFSNQPQHFGDGTRLSIL.

This rearrangement joins TRBV6-5 to TRBJ2-5; 7 bases map to TRBD1. Trimming removed 6 bases from V and 3 bases from J; junction bases left unmatched: 4. The CDR3 contains 13 residues. Germline CDR1 is MNHEY and CDR2 is SVGAGI. CDR3 in DNA: TGTGCCAGCAGCAAGGGGACAGAAGAGACCCAGTACTTC. Translating it yields CASSKGTEETQYF.

This chain uses TRBV6-5 with TRBJ1-1; D possibly corresponds to TRBD1 (6 bases). This CDR3 has 15 residues. V was clipped by 4 bases and J by 0 bases, with 12 bases between them. Germline CDR1 is MNHEY and CDR2 is SVGAGI. CDR3 nucleotides: TGTGCCAGCAGTTCCACAGGGCTCATGAACACTGAAGCTTTCTTT. It encodes CASSSTGLMNTEAFF.

The gene calls are TRBV2 and TRBJ2-5; maybe TRBD2 (6 bases). V was pared by 8 bases and J by 4 bases, with 11 bases between. The CDR3 loop spans 12 amino acids. Per the germline V gene, CDR1 is SNHLY and CDR2 is FYNNEI. CDR3 sequence (DNA): TGTGCCAGCGGGGGACTCGGAGAGACCCAGTACTTC. This codes for CASGGLGETQYF.

The chain carries TRBV10-1 and TRBJ2-3; 10 nucleotides align to TRBD1. V lost 0 bases and J lost 5; bases outside the gene matches: 8. The length of the CDR3 is 17 residues. Germline CDR1 WNHNN, CDR2 SYGVQD (reference sequence). This chain's CDR3 is CASSESTGTGVGDTQYF. The CDR3 region has the DNA TGCGCCAGCAGTGAGTCGACTGGGACAGGGGTTGGAGATACGCAGTATTTT.

The rearrangement uses TRBV6-5 and TRBJ2-7; the D gene could be TRBD1 or TRBD2 (6 bases each). There are 14 residues in the CDR3. Germline values: CDR1 MNHEY, CDR2 SVGAGI. Trimming cost V 6 bases and J 2 bases, with 14 bases left between them. The CDR3, as DNA: TGTGCCAGCAGGAGGGGGGCCTCCGCCTACGAGCAGTACTTC. This encodes CASRRGASAYEQYF.

Turning to this clone: The same CDR3 also results from other DNA sequences found in this sample. The CDR3 nucleotides are TGTGCCTGGAGGAGCTCTGGAAACACCATATATTTT. It encodes CAWRSSGNTIYF. V gene TRBV30 combines with J gene TRBJ1-3; D call uncertain. There are 12 residues in the CDR3. V gave up 3 bases and J gave up 0 bases, with 3 bases separating them. The V gene's germline CDR1 is GTSNPN and CDR2 SVGIG (reference sequence).

The chain couples TRBV7-2 to TRBJ2-2; D is possibly TRBD1 or TRBD2 (5 bases each). The CDR3 runs 14 residues. The germline gives CDR1 SGHTA, CDR2 FQGNSA. Deletions cut 8 bases from V and 5 bases from J, with 15 bases between. CDR3: CASGRSEGTGELFF. CDR3 bases: TGTGCCAGCGGGAGATCCGAGGGGACCGGGGAGCTGTTTTTT.

V and J are TRBV5-1 and TRBJ2-1, with D possibly matching TRBD2 (6 bases). The CDR3 has 15 amino acids. The germline CDR1 and CDR2 sequences are SGHRS and YFSETQ. V was shortened by 0 bases and J by 10 bases, with 17 bases between the two germline ends. The CDR3 is CASSLGGASNKEQFF. The CDR3 DNA sequence: TGCGCCAGCAGCTTGGGCGGGGCGTCTAATAAGGAGCAGTTCTTC.

This rearrangement joins TRBV19 to TRBJ2-3; 7 bases are a match to TRBD1. The V segment lost 3 bases and the J segment 3 bases; nucleotides outside the gene matches: 3. The CDR3 consists of 14 residues. Germline loops: CDR1 LNHDA, CDR2 SQIVND (reference sequence). The CDR3 sequence is CASSMTGSTDTQYF. CDR3 nucleotide sequence: TGTGCCAGTAGTATGACAGGGTCGACAGATACGCAGTATTTT.

Comments on this clone: Additional DNA sequences in this sample encode the identical CDR3. This chain connects TRBV18 to TRBJ2-7; 10 bases align to TRBD1. This CDR3 is 15 amino acids long. With V trimmed by 3 bases and J by 4 bases, 6 bases remained unmatched. In germline, CDR1 is KGHSH, CDR2 LQKENI. As DNA, the CDR3 is TGTGCCAGCTCACCGAATCCGGGACAGGGGTACGAGCAGTACTTC. This translates into CASSPNPGQGYEQYF. Filled out from reference TRBV18 and TRBJ2-7, the complete variable domain reads NAGVMQNPRHLVRRRGQEARLRCSPMKGHSHVYWYRQLPEEGLKFMVYLQKENIIDESGMPKERFSAEFPKEGPSILRIQQVVRGDSAAYFCASSPNPGQGYEQYFGPGTRLTVT.

The rearrangement links TRBV10-2 to TRBJ1-5, with TRBD1 as a possible D gene (5 bases). V lost 8 bases, J lost 3 bases, and 11 bases lay in between. Germline loops: CDR1 WSHSY, CDR2 SAAADI. CDR3 length equals 13 residues. The CDR3 here is CASARGYNQPQHF. In DNA, the CDR3 is TGCGCCAGCGCTCGGGGGTACAATCAGCCCCAGCATTTT.

The chain uses TRBV20-1 and TRBJ2-3; D unclear. This CDR3 has 11 residues. Germline V gene lookup returns CDR1 DFQATT and CDR2 SNEGSKA (reference sequence). The ends were cut back, 7 bases at V and 2 bases at J, with 7 bases in the middle. CDR3 in DNA: TGCAGTGTAACTCTCACAGATACGCAGTATTTT. Its protein product is CSVTLTDTQYF.

The chain uses TRBV4-3 and TRBJ2-1; D call uncertain. This CDR3 comprises 19 residues. The V and J ends lost 0 bases and 5 bases respectively, with 23 bases between them. Germline V CDR1 and CDR2: LGHNA, YSLEER. The CDR3, as DNA: TGCGCCAGCAGCCAAGATATTTGGAGTGGGCGACCCATCAACAATGAGCAGTTCTTC. Its protein is CASSQDIWSGRPINNEQFF.

The chain employs TRBV5-6 and TRBJ1-4; tentative D call: TRBD1 (5 bases). The V end lost 2 bases, the J end lost 5 bases, and 10 bases lay between the germline ends. The CDR3 sequence is 14 residues long. Germline V gene lookup returns CDR1 SGHDT and CDR2 YYEEEE. The CDR3 sequence: CASSFGDLNEKLFF. As DNA, the CDR3 is TGTGCCAGCAGCTTTGGGGACCTCAATGAAAAACTGTTTTTT.

The chain employs TRBV25-1 and TRBJ2-7; the match to TRBD2 covers 11 bases. The ends lost 1 base at V and 4 bases at J; junction bases unmatched: 9. Germline lookup yields CDR1 MGHDK and CDR2 SYGVNS. The CDR3 length is 17 residues. Written as DNA, the CDR3 is TGTGCCAGCAGTGAATCGTTTTTAGCGGGAGGGCTATACGAGCAGTACTTC. Its translation: CASSESFLAGGLYEQYF.

The rearrangement links TRBV4-3 to TRBJ1-4; possible D gene TRBD1, 6 bases. V lost 3 bases to trimming and J lost 6 bases, with 14 bases between them. The CDR3 sequence is 15 residues long. Germline values: CDR1 LGHNA, CDR2 YSLEER. CDR3 sequence reads: CASSQGQGSHEKLFF. CDR3 nucleotide sequence: TGCGCCAGCAGCCAGGGACAAGGGAGTCATGAAAAACTGTTTTTT.

This chain links TRBV6-5 with TRBJ2-7; 9 bases agree with TRBD1. The CDR3 loop spans 13 amino acids. Germline V gene lookup returns CDR1 MNHEY and CDR2 SVGAGI. Germline trimming cut 8 bases from V and 3 bases from J; bases unmatched to any gene: 5. The CDR3 nucleotides are TGTGCCAGCTCTCGGGACAGGGACTACGAGCAGTACTTC. It specifies CASSRDRDYEQYF.

CDR3 in amino acids: CASSLAGLAGGSYEQYF. CDR3 bases: TGTGCCAGCAGCTTAGCGGGACTAGCGGGAGGGTCCTACGAGCAGTACTTC. The chain joins TRBV7-9 to TRBJ2-7; 16 positions agree with TRBD2. V shed 0 bases and J 1 base; nucleotides not matched to a gene: 0. Germline CDR1 and CDR2: SEHNR and FQNEAQ (reference sequence). This CDR3 spans 17 amino acids. The whole variable domain, remainder taken from reference TRBV7-9 and TRBJ2-7, is DTGVSQNPRHKITKRGQNVTFRCDPISEHNRLYWYRQTLGQGPEFLTYFQNEAQLEKSRLLSDRFSAERPKGSFSTLEIQRTEQGDSAMYLCASSLAGLAGGSYEQYFGPGTRLTVT.

The chain joins TRBV28 to TRBJ2-1, with 8 bases aligning to TRBD1. Looked up from germline, CDR1 is MDHEN and CDR2 is SYDVKM. The CDR3 runs to 18 residues. V shed 6 bases, J shed 7 bases, and the junction held 20 bases outside the gene matches. CDR3 protein: CASRPKITGTGISNEQFF. The CDR3 nucleotides are TGTGCCAGCAGACCAAAAATTACCGGGACAGGTATTTCAAATGAGCAGTTCTTC.

The chain uses TRBV28 and TRBJ1-5; D unresolved. Germline CDR1 and CDR2: MDHEN and SYDVKM. Trimming shortened V by 6 bases and J by 9 bases, and 15 bases separated the two germline ends. CDR3 size: 13 residues. The chain's CDR3 is CASRPGTTRPQHF. CDR3 DNA: TGTGCCAGCAGGCCGGGAACCACCAGGCCCCAGCATTTT.